The 27 T cell receptor beta chains listed next were all sequenced from one sample in a study of early T cells in non-severe SARS-CoV-2 infection. TCRdb reanalysed the 5' RACE reads using MiXCR and keeps one entry per CDR3 protein. The table records fewer than 95,000 distinct CDR3 sequences, roughly 17% of them present only once. Sequences were derived from whole blood, sampled at baseline. The receptors were sampled from an adult who was a healthcare worker with PCR-confirmed SARS-CoV-2 infection or an uninfected control (not recorded which).

V is TRBV6-6 and J is TRBJ1-2; 7 bases are shared with TRBD1. Germline V gene sequence: CDR1 MNHNY, CDR2 SVGAGI (reference sequence). This CDR3 region has 15 residues. After removal of 2 bases from V and 8 bases from J, the junction contained 11 bases not matched to a gene. CDR3 amino acids: CASSYAMEGASGYTF. CDR3 DNA: TGTGCCAGCAGTTACGCGATGGAGGGGGCAAGCGGCTACACCTTC.

The V gene is TRBV11-1, the J gene TRBJ2-3; TRBD1 matches at 8 bases. Unmatched junction bases numbered 11, after V lost 5 bases and J lost 4 bases. The germline V gene has CDR1 SGHAT and CDR2 FQDESV (reference sequence). The CDR3 length is 16 residues. As DNA, the CDR3 is TGTGCCAGCAGCAGAATGGGACAGGCCAGGGCAGATACGCAGTATTTT. Translated, it gives CASSRMGQARADTQYF.

This chain uses TRBV5-1 with TRBJ2-3; 9 bases are a match to TRBD2. The CDR3 length is 16 residues. V was pared by 0 bases and J by 5 bases, with 7 bases of the junction left unmatched. The germline CDR1 and CDR2 sequences are SGHRS and YFSETQ. The CDR3 DNA reads TGCGCCAGCAGCTTGGAGATAGCGGGAGATCAAGATACGCAGTATTTT. It codes for CASSLEIAGDQDTQYF.

V is TRBV19 and J is TRBJ2-7, with 9 nucleotides matching TRBD2. Losses at the gene ends were 1 base for V and 3 bases for J; bases not matched to a gene: 4. Germline V lookup: CDR1 LNHDA, CDR2 SQIVND (reference sequence). The CDR3 has 15 residues. Here the CDR3 reads CASSIVSGRSYEQYF. The CDR3 DNA reads TGTGCCAGTAGTATAGTAAGCGGGAGGAGCTACGAGCAGTACTTC.

The rearrangement uses TRBV7-9 and TRBJ1-2; D possibly corresponds to TRBD1 (6 bases). The CDR3 length is 17 residues. Trimming cost V 5 bases and J 4 bases, with 23 bases left between them. Per the germline V gene, CDR1 is SEHNR and CDR2 is FQNEAQ (reference sequence). The CDR3 region is CASSVAGHWMGLYGYTF. CDR3 bases: TGTGCCAGCAGCGTCGCGGGACACTGGATGGGTCTCTATGGCTACACCTTC. The full variable domain, with the rest looked up from reference TRBV7-9 and TRBJ1-2, is DTGVSQNPRHKITKRGQNVTFRCDPISEHNRLYWYRQTLGQGPEFLTYFQNEAQLEKSRLLSDRFSAERPKGSFSTLEIQRTEQGDSAMYLCASSVAGHWMGLYGYTFGSGTRLTVV.

This chain links TRBV27 with TRBJ2-3; D is tentatively TRBD1 or TRBD2 (5 bases each). V was trimmed by 8 bases and J by 6 bases, leaving 15 bases between them. The CDR3 covers 13 residues. Germline CDR1 reads MNHEY; CDR2 reads SMNVEV (reference sequence). CDR3 sequence: CASYPRWGDTQYF. The CDR3 DNA is TGTGCCAGCTACCCCCGGTGGGGGGATACGCAGTATTTT.

This clonotype came up a few times. The chain employs TRBV6-2 or TRBV6-3 and TRBJ2-7; D unresolved. CDR1 is MNHEY and CDR2 is SVGEGT in the germline V gene. V was trimmed by 0 bases and J by 6 bases, leaving 6 bases between them. This CDR3 spans 12 amino acids. The CDR3 DNA reads as TGTGCCAGCAGTTACTCGAAGGGCGAGCAGTACTTC. This gives the protein CASSYSKGEQYF.

The chain recombines TRBV7-9 with TRBJ2-1; the D is unclear. Per germline, CDR1 SEHNR and CDR2 FQNEAQ (reference sequence). This CDR3 has 13 amino acids. The ends were cut back, 2 bases at V and 7 bases at J, with 9 bases in the middle. The CDR3 DNA sequence: TGTGCCAGCAGCTTAAGGCTACTTAATGAGCAGTTCTTC. This gives the protein CASSLRLLNEQFF.

The chain has TRBV27 and TRBJ2-4; TRBD1 is a possible D gene (5 bases). The V gene lost 7 bases and the J gene lost 3 bases, with 10 bases spanning the gap. CDR3 length: 13 residues. Germline V gene sequence: CDR1 MNHEY, CDR2 SMNVEV (reference sequence). The DNA for the CDR3 is TGTGCCAGCAAGTCACAGGTCAAAAACATTCAGTACTTC. Encoded protein: CASKSQVKNIQYF.

The V call is TRBV10-1, the J call TRBJ2-2, with TRBD1 matching 7 bases. The V and J ends lost 5 bases and 4 bases, in that order; junction bases with no gene match: 7. This CDR3 is 15 amino acids long. In germline, CDR1 is WNHNN, CDR2 SYGVQD (reference sequence). CDR3 DNA: TGCGCCAGCAGTAGGGACAGCGCACGCACCGGGGAGCTGTTTTTT. This sequence encodes CASSRDSARTGELFF.

V and J are TRBV5-1 and TRBJ2-1, with a tentative D call TRBD1 (5 bases). This CDR3 comprises 14 residues. V lost 7 bases to trimming and J lost 0 bases, with 11 bases between them. Germline V gives CDR1 SGHRS, CDR2 YFSETQ. The CDR3 is CASLPGPSYNEQFF. The CDR3 coding sequence is TGCGCCAGCCTCCCAGGGCCCTCCTACAATGAGCAGTTCTTC. The variable domain in full, with the rest retrieved from reference TRBV5-1 and TRBJ2-1, is KAGVTQTPRYLIKTRGQQVTLSCSPISGHRSVSWYQQTPGQGLQFLFEYFSETQRNKGNFPGRFSGRQFSNSRSEMNVSTLELGDSALYLCASLPGPSYNEQFFGPGTRLTVL.

On this clonotype: This may be a read error: a much more frequent sequence differs by one nucleotide. V usage is TRBV6-4 and J usage is TRBJ2-3; TRBD2 aligns across 7 bases. Germline-derived CDR1 and CDR2 are MRHNA and SNTAGT. The CDR3 has 15 amino acids. V was clipped by 4 bases and J by 2 bases; unmatched bases: 6. The CDR3 nucleotides are TGTGCCAGCAGTGCTAGCGGAGACAACACAGATACGCAGTATTTT. This translates into CASSASGDNTDTQYF.

This chain connects TRBV12-3 or TRBV12-4 to TRBJ2-1; D call uncertain. Between the trimmed V and J ends, which lost 8 bases and 0 bases, there was a span of 11 bases. The CDR3 is made up of 14 amino acids. CDR3: CASGLRNSYNEQFF. Here the CDR3 DNA reads TGTGCCAGCGGATTGCGAAACTCCTACAATGAGCAGTTCTTC.

The CDR3 DNA follows: TGTGCCAGTATTCGGACGGAGGCCCATCTTGCATACAATGAGCAGTTCTTC. It is translated as CASIRTEAHLAYNEQFF. The chain joins TRBV9 to TRBJ2-1; tentatively, D is TRBD2 (5 bases). Trimming removed 8 bases from V and 4 bases from J, with 25 bases in between. This CDR3 spans 17 amino acids. Germline V gene lookup returns CDR1 SGDLS and CDR2 YYNGEE.

The V gene is TRBV28, the J gene TRBJ1-6; the D gene is possibly TRBD1 (6 bases). Germline V lookup: CDR1 MDHEN, CDR2 SYDVKM. This CDR3 spans 15 amino acids. The V gene lost 5 bases and the J gene lost 8 bases, with 16 bases spanning the gap. Here the CDR3 reads CASSMPGHWDSPLHF. DNA of the CDR3: TGTGCCAGCAGTATGCCGGGACACTGGGATTCACCCCTCCACTTT.

The chain recombines TRBV28 with TRBJ2-5, with a tentative D call TRBD1 (5 bases). The CDR3 spans 16 residues. V was shortened by 0 bases and J by 3 bases, with 14 bases between the two germline ends. CDR1 is MDHEN, CDR2 SYDVKM, per germline. The CDR3 region has the DNA TGTGCCAGCAGTTTATGGGTAACAGGACCTAAAGAGACCCAGTACTTC. This encodes CASSLWVTGPKETQYF.

This clonotype showed up just a few times. The chain uses TRBV7-2 and TRBJ2-5; 9 bases align to TRBD2. J lost 3 bases, V lost 6 bases, and 17 bases had no gene match. The CDR3 is 18 residues long. Germline-derived CDR1 and CDR2 are SGHTA and FQGNSA. The CDR3 bases are TGTGCCAGCAGAGCTCACGTTCCTAGCGGGATGCATGAAGAGACCCAGTACTTC. Residues: CASRAHVPSGMHEETQYF. Complete variable domain (other parts from reference TRBV7-2 and TRBJ2-5): GAGVSQSPSNKVTEKGKDVELRCDPISGHTALYWYRQSLGQGLEFLIYFQGNSAPDKSGLPSDRFSAERTGGSVSTLTIQRTQQEDSAVYLCASRAHVPSGMHEETQYFGPGTRLLVL.

There are many counts of this clonotype. V usage is TRBV12-3 or TRBV12-4 and J usage is TRBJ2-3; no clear D gene. The CDR3 sequence is 11 residues long. V was shortened by 3 bases and J by 5 bases, with 3 bases between the two germline ends. CDR3 nucleotides: TGTGCCAGCAGTTTGATAGATACGCAGTATTTT. It encodes CASSLIDTQYF.

This clonotype is judged medium-sized. CDR3 loop: CASSLEVSSYNEQFF. The CDR3 nucleotides read TGCGCCAGCAGCTTGGAGGTTAGCTCCTACAATGAGCAGTTCTTC. The chain is built from TRBV5-1 and TRBJ2-1; no reliable D call. Trimming removed 0 bases from V and 0 bases from J, with 7 bases in between. This CDR3 contains 15 residues. Germline lookup yields CDR1 SGHRS and CDR2 YFSETQ.

V is TRBV20-1 and J is TRBJ2-7; D may be TRBD1 or TRBD2 (5 bases each). Trimming shortened V by 5 bases and J by 3 bases, and 11 bases separated the two germline ends. CDR3 length: 12 amino acids. The germline V gene encodes CDR1 DFQATT and CDR2 SNEGSKA (reference sequence). The chain's CDR3 is CSAPGRNYEQYF. CDR3 bases: TGCAGTGCTCCGGGACGCAACTACGAGCAGTACTTC.

The chain is built from TRBV4-1 and TRBJ2-3, with D perhaps matching TRBD2 (6 bases). Trimming removed 0 bases at V and 4 bases at J, with 14 bases between. From germline, CDR1 is MGHRA and CDR2 YSYEKL. The CDR3 covers 16 residues. The CDR3 bases are TGCGCCAGCAGCCAAGATCCCGGGAGAAGGGCAGATACGCAGTATTTT. This gives the protein CASSQDPGRRADTQYF.

The chain uses TRBV12-3 or TRBV12-4 and TRBJ2-6; D possibly corresponds to TRBD2 (6 bases). The V gene lost 5 bases and the J gene lost 18 bases, with 14 bases spanning the gap. The CDR3 consists of 11 residues. The CDR3 region has the DNA TGTGCCAGCAGTCCTCGGGGGATCCAGACTTTC. Protein product: CASSPRGIQTF.

This clonotype was observed a few times. V and J are TRBV6-1 and TRBJ1-6, with TRBD1 as a possible D gene (5 bases). Germline V gene sequence: CDR1 MNHNS, CDR2 SASEGT. The ends were cut back, 6 bases at V and 8 bases at J, with 14 bases in the middle. The CDR3 consists of 14 residues. CDR3 sequence: CASRARQLDSPLHF. CDR3 DNA sequence: TGTGCCAGCAGAGCGAGACAGCTAGATTCACCCCTCCACTTT.

The sample holds many counts of this clonotype. The V and J genes are TRBV20-1 and TRBJ2-1, with a tentative D call TRBD2 (6 bases). The CDR3 sequence is 12 residues long. V was trimmed by 3 bases and J by 7 bases, leaving 10 bases between them. CDR1 DFQATT and CDR2 SNEGSKA come from the germline V gene (reference sequence). This chain's CDR3 is CSASAGPNEQFF. The CDR3 DNA sequence: TGCAGTGCTAGCGCGGGACCAAATGAGCAGTTCTTC.

The chain employs TRBV6-5 and TRBJ2-3; D gene unclear. This CDR3 region has 11 residues. The ends were cut back, 6 bases at V and 5 bases at J, with 6 bases in the middle. The V gene's germline CDR1 is MNHEY and CDR2 SVGAGI. The CDR3 here is CASRVQDTQYF. CDR3 nucleotide sequence: TGTGCCAGCAGGGTACAAGATACGCAGTATTTT.

This clonotype has a handful of counts. The rearrangement links TRBV7-2 to TRBJ2-7, with 10 nucleotides matching TRBD2. V dropped 4 bases and J dropped 2; count of bases not matched to a gene: 5. Germline V gene sequence: CDR1 SGHTA, CDR2 FQGNSA. The length of the CDR3 is 15 residues. In DNA, the CDR3 is TGTGCCAGCAGCTCAACCGGGACTAGCGCCTACGAGCAGTACTTC. Amino acids: CASSSTGTSAYEQYF. The variable domain in full, completed from reference TRBV7-2 and TRBJ2-7, reads GAGVSQSPSNKVTEKGKDVELRCDPISGHTALYWYRQSLGQGLEFLIYFQGNSAPDKSGLPSDRFSAERTGGSVSTLTIQRTQQEDSAVYLCASSSTGTSAYEQYFGPGTRLTVT.

Only a few counts were recorded for this clonotype. V and J are TRBV5-1 and TRBJ2-7, with D unresolved. Trimming pared 0 bases from V and 5 bases from J, leaving 15 bases between. Germline V gene data show CDR1 as SGHRS and CDR2 as YFSETQ. The CDR3 contains 15 residues. CDR3 sequence: CASSLEGMAWDEQYF. In DNA, the CDR3 is TGCGCCAGCAGCTTGGAGGGCATGGCCTGGGACGAGCAGTACTTC.